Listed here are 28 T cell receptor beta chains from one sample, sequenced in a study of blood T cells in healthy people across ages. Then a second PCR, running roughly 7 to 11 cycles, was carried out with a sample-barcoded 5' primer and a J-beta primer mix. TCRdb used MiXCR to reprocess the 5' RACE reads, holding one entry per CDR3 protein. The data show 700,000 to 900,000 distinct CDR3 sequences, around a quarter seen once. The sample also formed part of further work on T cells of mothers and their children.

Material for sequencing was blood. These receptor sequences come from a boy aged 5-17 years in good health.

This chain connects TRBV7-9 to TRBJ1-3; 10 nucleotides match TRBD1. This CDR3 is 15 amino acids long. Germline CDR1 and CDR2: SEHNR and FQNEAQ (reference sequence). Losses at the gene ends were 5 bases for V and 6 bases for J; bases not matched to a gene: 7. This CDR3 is CASSIFGTGENTIYF. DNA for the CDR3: TGTGCCAGCAGCATTTTCGGGACAGGGGAAAACACCATATATTTT.

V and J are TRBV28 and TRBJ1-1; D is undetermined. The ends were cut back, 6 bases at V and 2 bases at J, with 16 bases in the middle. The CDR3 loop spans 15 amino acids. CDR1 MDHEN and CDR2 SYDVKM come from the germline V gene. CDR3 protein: CASSPRGGANTEAFF. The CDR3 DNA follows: TGTGCCAGCAGCCCGCGGGGAGGCGCCAACACTGAAGCTTTCTTT.

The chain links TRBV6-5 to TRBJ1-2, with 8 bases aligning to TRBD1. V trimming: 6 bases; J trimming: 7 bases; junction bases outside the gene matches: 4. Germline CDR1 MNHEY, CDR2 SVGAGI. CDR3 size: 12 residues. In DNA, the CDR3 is TGTGCCAGCAGCCGACAGGGGTTTGGCTACACCTTC. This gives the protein CASSRQGFGYTF.

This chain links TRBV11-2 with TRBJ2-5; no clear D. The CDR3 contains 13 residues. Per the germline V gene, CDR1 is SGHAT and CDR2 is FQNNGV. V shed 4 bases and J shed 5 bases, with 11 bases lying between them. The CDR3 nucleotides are TGTGCCAGCAGCTCACCACTCTTGGAGACCCAGTACTTC. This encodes CASSSPLLETQYF. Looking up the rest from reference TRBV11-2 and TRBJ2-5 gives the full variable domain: EAGVAQSPRYKIIEKRQSVAFWCNPISGHATLYWYQQILGQGPKLLIQFQNNGVVDDSQLPKDRFSAERLKGVDSTLKIQPAKLEDSAVYLCASSSPLLETQYFGPGTRLLVL.

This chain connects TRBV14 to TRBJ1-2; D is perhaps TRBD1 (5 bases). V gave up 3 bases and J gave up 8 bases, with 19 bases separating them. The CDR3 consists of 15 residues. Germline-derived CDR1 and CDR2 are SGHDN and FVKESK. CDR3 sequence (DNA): TGTGCCAGCAGCCATCGACCCCAGGGCCGGGGCGGCTACACCTTC. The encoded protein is CASSHRPQGRGGYTF.

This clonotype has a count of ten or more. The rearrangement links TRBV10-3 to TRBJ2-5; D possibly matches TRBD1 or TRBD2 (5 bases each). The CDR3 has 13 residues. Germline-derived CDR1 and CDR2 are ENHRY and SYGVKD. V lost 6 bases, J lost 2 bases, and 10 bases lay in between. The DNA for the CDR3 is TGTGCCATCAGCGGGACCGCACAAGAGACCCAGTACTTC. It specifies CAISGTAQETQYF.

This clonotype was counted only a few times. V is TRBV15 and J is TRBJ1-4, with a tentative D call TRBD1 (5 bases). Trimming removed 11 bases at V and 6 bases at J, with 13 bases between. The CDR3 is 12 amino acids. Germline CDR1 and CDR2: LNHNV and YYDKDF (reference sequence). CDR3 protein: CAARGPDEKLFF. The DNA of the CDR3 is TGTGCCGCCCGGGGCCCGGATGAAAAACTGTTTTTT.

As DNA, the CDR3 is TGTGCCAGCAGCGACAGTACAGGCAGGATGAATGAGCAGTTCTTC. Translating it yields CASSDSTGRMNEQFF. The V gene is TRBV9, the J gene TRBJ2-1, with D perhaps TRBD1 (5 bases). With 3 bases removed from V and 7 bases from J, the gap between germline ends came to 17 bases. From germline, CDR1 is SGDLS and CDR2 YYNGEE. The CDR3 has 15 residues.

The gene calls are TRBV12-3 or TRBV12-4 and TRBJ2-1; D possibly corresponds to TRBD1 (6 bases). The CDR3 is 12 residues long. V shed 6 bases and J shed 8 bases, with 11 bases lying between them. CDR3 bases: TGTGCCAGCAGGTACAGGGTCTATGAGCAGTTCTTC. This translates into CASRYRVYEQFF.

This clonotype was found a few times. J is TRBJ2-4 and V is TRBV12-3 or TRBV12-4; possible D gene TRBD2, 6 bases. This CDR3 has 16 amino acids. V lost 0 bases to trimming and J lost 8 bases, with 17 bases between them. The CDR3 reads CASSLALGGFEDIQYF. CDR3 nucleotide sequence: TGTGCCAGCAGTTTAGCGCTTGGGGGGTTTGAGGACATTCAGTACTTC.

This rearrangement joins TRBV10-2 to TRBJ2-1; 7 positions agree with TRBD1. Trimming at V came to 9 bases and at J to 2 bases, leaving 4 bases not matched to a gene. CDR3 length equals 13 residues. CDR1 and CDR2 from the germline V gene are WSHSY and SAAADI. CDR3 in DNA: TGCGCCAGTGGGCAGGGGGCCTACAATGAGCAGTTCTTC. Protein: CASGQGAYNEQFF.

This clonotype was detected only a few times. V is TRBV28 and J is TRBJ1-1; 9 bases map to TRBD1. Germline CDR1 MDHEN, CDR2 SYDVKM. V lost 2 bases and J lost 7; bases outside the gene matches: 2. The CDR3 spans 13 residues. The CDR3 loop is CASSLGQGYEAFF. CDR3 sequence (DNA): TGTGCCAGCAGTTTAGGACAGGGGTATGAAGCTTTCTTT.

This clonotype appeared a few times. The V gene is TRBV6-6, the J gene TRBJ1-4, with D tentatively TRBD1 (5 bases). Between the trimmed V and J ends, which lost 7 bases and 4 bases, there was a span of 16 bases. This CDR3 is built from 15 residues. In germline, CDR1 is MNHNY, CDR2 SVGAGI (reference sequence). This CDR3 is CASTPGTEYNEKLFF. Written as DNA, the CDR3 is TGTGCCAGCACTCCCGGGACGGAGTATAATGAAAAACTGTTTTTT.

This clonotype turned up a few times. The CDR3 region has the DNA TGTGCCAGCAGCTTAACGAGGGGGCTTGCAGATACGCAGTATTTT. Its protein product is CASSLTRGLADTQYF. The chain couples TRBV7-2 to TRBJ2-3; TRBD1 matches at 7 bases. V trimming: 2 bases; J trimming: 4 bases; junction bases outside the gene matches: 6. Germline V gives CDR1 SGHTA, CDR2 FQGNSA. This CDR3 has 15 amino acids. The whole variable domain, filled in from reference TRBV7-2 and TRBJ2-3, reads GAGVSQSPSNKVTEKGKDVELRCDPISGHTALYWYRQSLGQGLEFLIYFQGNSAPDKSGLPSDRFSAERTGGSVSTLTIQRTQQEDSAVYLCASSLTRGLADTQYFGPGTRLTVL.

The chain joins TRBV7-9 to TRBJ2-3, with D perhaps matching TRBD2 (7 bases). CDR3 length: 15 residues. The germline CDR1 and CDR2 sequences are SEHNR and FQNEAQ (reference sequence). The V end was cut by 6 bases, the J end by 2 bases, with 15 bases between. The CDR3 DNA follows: TGTGCCAGCAGGCGACGCGGGGGCTACACAGATACGCAGTATTTT. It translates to CASRRRGGYTDTQYF.

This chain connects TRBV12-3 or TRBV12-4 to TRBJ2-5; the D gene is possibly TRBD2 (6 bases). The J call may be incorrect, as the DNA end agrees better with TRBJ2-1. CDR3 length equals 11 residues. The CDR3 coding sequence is TGTGCCGGAGGGCGGGGCGATGAGCAGTTCTTC. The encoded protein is CAGGRGDEQFF.

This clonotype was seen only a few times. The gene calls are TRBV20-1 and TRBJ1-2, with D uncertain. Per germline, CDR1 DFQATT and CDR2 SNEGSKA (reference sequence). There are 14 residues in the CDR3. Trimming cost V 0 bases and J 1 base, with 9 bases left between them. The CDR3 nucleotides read TGCAGTGCTAGAGACCTTGACCTTAACTATGGCTACACCTTC. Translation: CSARDLDLNYGYTF.

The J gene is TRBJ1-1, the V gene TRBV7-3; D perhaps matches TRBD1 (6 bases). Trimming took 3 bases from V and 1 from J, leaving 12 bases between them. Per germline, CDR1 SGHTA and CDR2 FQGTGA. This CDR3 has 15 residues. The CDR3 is CASSLLSDRNTEAFF. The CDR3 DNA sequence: TGTGCCAGCAGCTTGCTCTCGGACAGGAACACTGAAGCTTTCTTT.

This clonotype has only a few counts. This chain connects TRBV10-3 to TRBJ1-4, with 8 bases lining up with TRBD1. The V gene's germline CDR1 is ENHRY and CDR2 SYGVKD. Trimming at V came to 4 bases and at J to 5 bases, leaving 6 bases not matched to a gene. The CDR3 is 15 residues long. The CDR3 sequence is CAISAGTGQNEKLFF. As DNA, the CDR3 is TGTGCCATCAGTGCAGGGACAGGTCAAAATGAAAAACTGTTTTTT.

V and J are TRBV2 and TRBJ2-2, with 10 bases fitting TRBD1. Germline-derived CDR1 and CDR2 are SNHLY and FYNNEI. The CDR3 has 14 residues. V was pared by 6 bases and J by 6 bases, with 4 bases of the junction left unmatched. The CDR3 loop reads CASSPDRGPGELFF. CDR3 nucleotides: TGTGCCAGCAGCCCTGACAGGGGGCCCGGGGAGCTGTTTTTT.

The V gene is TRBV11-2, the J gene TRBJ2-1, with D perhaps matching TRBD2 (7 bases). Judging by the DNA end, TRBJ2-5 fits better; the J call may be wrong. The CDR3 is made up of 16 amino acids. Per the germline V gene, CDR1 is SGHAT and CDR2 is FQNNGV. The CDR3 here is CASSLGWAGAQETQYF. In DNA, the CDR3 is TGTGCCAGCAGCTTAGGTTGGGCGGGGGCCCAAGAGACCCAGTACTTC.

For the CDR3, the DNA is TGTGCCAGCAGCGATCCGGGACAGGGGGCACGTGGAAACACCATATATTTT. It codes for CASSDPGQGARGNTIYF. This chain links TRBV7-9 with TRBJ1-3; TRBD1 matches 12 bases. The length of the CDR3 is 17 residues. The V gene end was trimmed by 5 bases and the J gene end by 3 bases; junction bases not matched to a gene: 8. Germline CDR1 reads SEHNR; CDR2 reads FQNEAQ (reference sequence). Using reference TRBV7-9 and TRBJ1-3 for the parts outside the CDR3, the full variable domain is DTGVSQNPRHKITKRGQNVTFRCDPISEHNRLYWYRQTLGQGPEFLTYFQNEAQLEKSRLLSDRFSAERPKGSFSTLEIQRTEQGDSAMYLCASSDPGQGARGNTIYFGEGSWLTVV.

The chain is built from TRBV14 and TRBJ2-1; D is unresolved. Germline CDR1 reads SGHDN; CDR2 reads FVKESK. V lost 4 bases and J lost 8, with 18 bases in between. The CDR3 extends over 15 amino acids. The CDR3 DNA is TGTGCCAGCAGCCGGAGAATGCTAGGTGCGGATGAGCAGTTCTTC. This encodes CASSRRMLGADEQFF.

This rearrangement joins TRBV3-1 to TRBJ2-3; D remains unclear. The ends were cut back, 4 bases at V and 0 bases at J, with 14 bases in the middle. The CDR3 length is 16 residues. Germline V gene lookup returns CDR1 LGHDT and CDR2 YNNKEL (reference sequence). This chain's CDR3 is CASSPSPVPSTDTQYF. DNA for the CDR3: TGTGCCAGCAGCCCGAGCCCGGTTCCTAGCACAGATACGCAGTATTTT.

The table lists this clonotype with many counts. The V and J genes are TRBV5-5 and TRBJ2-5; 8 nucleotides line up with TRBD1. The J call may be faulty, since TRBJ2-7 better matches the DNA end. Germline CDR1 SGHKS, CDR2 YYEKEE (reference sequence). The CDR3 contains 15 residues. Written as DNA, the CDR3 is TGTGCCAGCAGCCCCGGGACAGGCATCCTCTACGAGCAGTACTTC. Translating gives CASSPGTGILYEQYF.

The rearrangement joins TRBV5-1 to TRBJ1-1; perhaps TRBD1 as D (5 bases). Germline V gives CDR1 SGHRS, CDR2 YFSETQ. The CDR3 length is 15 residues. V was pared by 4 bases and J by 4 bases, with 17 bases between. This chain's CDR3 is CASSPWGGSSTEAFF. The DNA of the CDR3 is TGCGCCAGCAGCCCCTGGGGGGGGTCGAGCACTGAAGCTTTCTTT.

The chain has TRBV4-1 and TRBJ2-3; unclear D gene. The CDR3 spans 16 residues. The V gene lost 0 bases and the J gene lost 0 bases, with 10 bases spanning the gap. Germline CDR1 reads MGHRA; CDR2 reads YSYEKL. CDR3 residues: CASSQDGGTSTDTQYF. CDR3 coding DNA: TGCGCCAGCAGCCAAGATGGCGGAACTAGCACAGATACGCAGTATTTT.

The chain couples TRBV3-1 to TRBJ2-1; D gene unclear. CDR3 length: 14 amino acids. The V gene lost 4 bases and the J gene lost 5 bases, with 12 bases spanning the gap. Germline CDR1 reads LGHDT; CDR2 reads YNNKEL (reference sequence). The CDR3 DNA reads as TGTGCCAGCAGCCGATACCTCGAGAACAATGAGCAGTTCTTC. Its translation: CASSRYLENNEQFF.